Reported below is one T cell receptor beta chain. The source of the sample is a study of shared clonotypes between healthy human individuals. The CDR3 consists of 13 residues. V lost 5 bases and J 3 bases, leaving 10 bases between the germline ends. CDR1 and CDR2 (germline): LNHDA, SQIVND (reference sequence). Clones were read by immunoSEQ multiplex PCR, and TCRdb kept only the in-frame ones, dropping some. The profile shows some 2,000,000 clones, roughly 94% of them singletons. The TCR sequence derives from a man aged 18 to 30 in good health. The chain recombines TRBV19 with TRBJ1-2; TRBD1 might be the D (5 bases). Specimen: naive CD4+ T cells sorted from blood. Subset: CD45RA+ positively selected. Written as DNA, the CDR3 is TGTGCCAGTAGTCGCAGGGAAGACTATGGCTACACCTTC. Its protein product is CASSRREDYGYTF.